This T cell receptor (beta chain) was sequenced for a study of radiotherapy plus CTLA-4 blockade in lung cancer. For the study at large: Disease control was achieved by over 25% of patients, and objective responses by about 17%. Study-level results: Reported findings show early blood T cell clone dynamics, with interferon-beta, best predicted response. Radiotherapy plus ipilimumab was followed by expansion in blood of tumor-derived TCR clones.

With regard to this clone: The antigen remains undetermined.

Using immunoSEQ multiplex PCR, the repertoire was profiled, and TCRdb retains in-frame clones only, with some absent. The sample carries tens of thousands of clones, around 82% recorded once. Receiving focal radiation plus CTLA-4 blockade with ipilimumab were patients who had chemo-refractory metastatic non-small-cell lung cancer. The CDR3 has 16 amino acids. V lost 5 bases, J lost 8 bases, and 15 bases stayed unmatched. Looked up from germline, CDR1 is SGHVS and CDR2 is FNYEAQ. The rearrangement uses TRBV7-6 and TRBJ2-1; 7 bases line up with TRBD1. The receptor's source is a human donor with non-small cell lung cancer who had stable disease on radiotherapy plus ipilimumab. Specimen: peripheral blood, collected from a patient treated with radiotherapy plus ipilimumab. This CDR3 is CASSRRTGDIGDEQFF. CDR3 DNA sequence: TGTGCCAGCAGCAGAAGGACAGGAGATATAGGGGATGAGCAGTTCTTC.